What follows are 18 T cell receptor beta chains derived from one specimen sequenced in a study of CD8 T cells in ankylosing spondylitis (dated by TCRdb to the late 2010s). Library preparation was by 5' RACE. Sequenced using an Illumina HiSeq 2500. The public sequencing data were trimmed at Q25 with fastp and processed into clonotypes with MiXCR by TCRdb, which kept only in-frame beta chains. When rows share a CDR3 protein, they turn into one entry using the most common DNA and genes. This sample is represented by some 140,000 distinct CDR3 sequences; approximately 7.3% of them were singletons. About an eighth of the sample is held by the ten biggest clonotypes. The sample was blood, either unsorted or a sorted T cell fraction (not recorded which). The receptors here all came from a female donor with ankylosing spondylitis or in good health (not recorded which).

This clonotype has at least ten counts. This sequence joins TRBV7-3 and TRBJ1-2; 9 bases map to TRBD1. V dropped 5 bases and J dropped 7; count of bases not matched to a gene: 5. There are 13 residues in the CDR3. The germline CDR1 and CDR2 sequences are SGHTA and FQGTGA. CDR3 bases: TGTGCCAGCAGCGAACAGGGGGCGGGTGGCTACACCTTC. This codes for CASSEQGAGGYTF.

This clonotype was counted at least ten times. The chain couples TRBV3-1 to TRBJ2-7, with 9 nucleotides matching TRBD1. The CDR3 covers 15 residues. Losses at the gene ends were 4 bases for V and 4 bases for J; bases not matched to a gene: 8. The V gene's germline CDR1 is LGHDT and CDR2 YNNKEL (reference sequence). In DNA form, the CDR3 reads TGTGCCAGCAGCCCCAGGGGGACAGGGAATTACGAGCAGTACTTC. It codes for CASSPRGTGNYEQYF.

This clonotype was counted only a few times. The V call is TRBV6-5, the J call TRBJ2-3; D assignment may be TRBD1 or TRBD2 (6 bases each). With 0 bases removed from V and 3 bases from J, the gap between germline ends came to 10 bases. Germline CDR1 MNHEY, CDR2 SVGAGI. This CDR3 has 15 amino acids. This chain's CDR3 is CASSYSRGETDTQYF. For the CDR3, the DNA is TGTGCCAGCAGTTACTCGAGGGGGGAGACAGATACGCAGTATTTT.

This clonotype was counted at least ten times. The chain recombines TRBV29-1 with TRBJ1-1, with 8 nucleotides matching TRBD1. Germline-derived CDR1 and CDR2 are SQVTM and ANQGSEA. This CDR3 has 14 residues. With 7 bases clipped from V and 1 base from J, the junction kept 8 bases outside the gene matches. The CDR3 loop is CSAVDRAQNTEAFF. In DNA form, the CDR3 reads TGCAGCGCCGTGGACAGGGCCCAGAACACTGAAGCTTTCTTT.

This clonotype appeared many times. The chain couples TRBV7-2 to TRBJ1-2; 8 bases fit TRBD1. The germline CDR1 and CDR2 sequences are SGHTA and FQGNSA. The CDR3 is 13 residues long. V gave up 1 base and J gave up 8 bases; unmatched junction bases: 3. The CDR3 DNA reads TGTGCCAGCAGCTTAGTACAGGGGGAGGGCTACACCTTC. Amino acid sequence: CASSLVQGEGYTF.

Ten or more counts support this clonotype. CDR3 sequence (DNA): TGTGCCAGCAGCTCGACAGGGGGCGCGGAAAAACTGTTTTTT. Protein product: CASSSTGGAEKLFF. The V and J genes are TRBV7-9 and TRBJ1-4, with 10 bases fitting TRBD1. Trimming removed 4 bases from V and 8 bases from J; junction bases left unmatched: 4. The CDR3 has 14 amino acids. From germline, CDR1 is SEHNR and CDR2 FQNEAQ (reference sequence). Using reference TRBV7-9 and TRBJ1-4 for the parts outside the CDR3, the full variable domain is DTGVSQNPRHKITKRGQNVTFRCDPISEHNRLYWYRQTLGQGPEFLTYFQNEAQLEKSRLLSDRFSAERPKGSFSTLEIQRTEQGDSAMYLCASSSTGGAEKLFFGSGTQLSVL.

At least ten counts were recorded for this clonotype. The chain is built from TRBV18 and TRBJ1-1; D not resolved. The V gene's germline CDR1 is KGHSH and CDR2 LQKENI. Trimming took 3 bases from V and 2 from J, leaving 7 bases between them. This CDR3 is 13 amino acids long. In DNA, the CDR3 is TGTGCCAGCTCACCGGCGGATAACACTGAAGCTTTCTTT. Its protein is CASSPADNTEAFF.

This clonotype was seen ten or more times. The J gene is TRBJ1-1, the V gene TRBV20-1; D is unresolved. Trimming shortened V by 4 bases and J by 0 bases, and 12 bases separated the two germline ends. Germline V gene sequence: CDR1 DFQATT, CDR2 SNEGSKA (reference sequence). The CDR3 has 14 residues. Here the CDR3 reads CSATRGFLNTEAFF. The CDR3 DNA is TGCAGTGCTACCCGGGGTTTTTTGAACACTGAAGCTTTCTTT.

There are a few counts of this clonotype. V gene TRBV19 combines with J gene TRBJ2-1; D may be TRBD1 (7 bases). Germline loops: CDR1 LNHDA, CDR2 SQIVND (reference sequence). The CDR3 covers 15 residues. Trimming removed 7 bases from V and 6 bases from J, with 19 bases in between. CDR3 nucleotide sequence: TGTGCCAGTAACTCCAGGGGGGTGTTTTCCAATGAGCAGTTCTTC. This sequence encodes CASNSRGVFSNEQFF.

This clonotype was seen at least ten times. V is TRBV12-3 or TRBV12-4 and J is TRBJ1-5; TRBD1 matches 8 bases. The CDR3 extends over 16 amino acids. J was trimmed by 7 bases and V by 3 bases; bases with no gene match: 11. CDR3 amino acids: CASSFGSGTGDQPQHF. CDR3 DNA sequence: TGTGCCAGCAGTTTTGGAAGCGGGACAGGCGACCAGCCCCAGCATTTT.

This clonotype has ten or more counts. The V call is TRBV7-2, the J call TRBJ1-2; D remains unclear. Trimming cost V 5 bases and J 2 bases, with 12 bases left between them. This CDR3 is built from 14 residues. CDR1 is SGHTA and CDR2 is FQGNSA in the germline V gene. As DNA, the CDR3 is TGTGCCAGCAGCCCCCAGGTCTTAAACTATGGCTACACCTTC. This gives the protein CASSPQVLNYGYTF.

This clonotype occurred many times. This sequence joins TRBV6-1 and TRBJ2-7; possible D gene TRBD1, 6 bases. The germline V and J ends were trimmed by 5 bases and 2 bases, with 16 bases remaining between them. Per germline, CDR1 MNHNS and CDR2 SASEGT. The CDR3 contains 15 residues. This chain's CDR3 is CASSKTGGPTYEQYF. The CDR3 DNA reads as TGTGCCAGCAGTAAGACAGGCGGGCCTACCTACGAGCAGTACTTC.

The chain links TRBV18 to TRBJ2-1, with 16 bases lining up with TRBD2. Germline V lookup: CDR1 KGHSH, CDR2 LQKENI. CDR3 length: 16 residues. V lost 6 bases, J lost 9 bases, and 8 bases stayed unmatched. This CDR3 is CASSPGTSGGAGEQFF. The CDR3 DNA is TGTGCCAGCTCCCCCGGGACTAGCGGGGGGGCCGGTGAGCAGTTCTTC.

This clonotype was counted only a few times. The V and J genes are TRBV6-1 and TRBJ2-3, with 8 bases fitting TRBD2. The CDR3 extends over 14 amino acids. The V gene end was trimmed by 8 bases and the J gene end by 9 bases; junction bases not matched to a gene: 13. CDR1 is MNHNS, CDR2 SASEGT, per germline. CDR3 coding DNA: TGTGCCAGCTTTCCAGACCCCGCGGGGGGAACGCAGTATTTT. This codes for CASFPDPAGGTQYF.

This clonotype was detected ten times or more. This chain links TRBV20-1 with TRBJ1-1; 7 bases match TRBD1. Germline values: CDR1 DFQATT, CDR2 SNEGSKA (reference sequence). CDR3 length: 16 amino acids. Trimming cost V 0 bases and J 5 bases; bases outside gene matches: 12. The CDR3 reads CSAREQGNVLGTEAFF. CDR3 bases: TGCAGTGCTAGAGAACAGGGGAATGTCCTCGGGACTGAAGCTTTCTTT.

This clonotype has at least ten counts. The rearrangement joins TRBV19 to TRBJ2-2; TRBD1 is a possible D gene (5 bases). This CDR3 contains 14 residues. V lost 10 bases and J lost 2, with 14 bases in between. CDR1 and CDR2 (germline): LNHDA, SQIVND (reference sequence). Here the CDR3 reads CATAPQGNTGELFF. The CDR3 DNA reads TGTGCCACGGCCCCTCAGGGTAACACCGGGGAGCTGTTTTTT.

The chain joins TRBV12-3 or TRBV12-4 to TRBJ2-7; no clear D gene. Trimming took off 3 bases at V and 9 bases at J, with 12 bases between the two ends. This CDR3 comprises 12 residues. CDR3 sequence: CASSFYPVGQYF. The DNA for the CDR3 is TGTGCCAGCAGTTTCTATCCAGTCGGGCAGTACTTC.

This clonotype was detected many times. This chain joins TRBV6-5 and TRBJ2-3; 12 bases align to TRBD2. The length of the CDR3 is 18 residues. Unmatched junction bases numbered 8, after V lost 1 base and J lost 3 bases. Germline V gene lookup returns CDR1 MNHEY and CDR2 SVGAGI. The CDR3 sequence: CASSYYGTSGPKTDTQYF. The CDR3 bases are TGTGCCAGCAGTTACTACGGGACTAGCGGGCCCAAAACAGATACGCAGTATTTT.